This TCR beta chain originates from a study of T cells after posttransplantation cyclophosphamide. Findings and caveats of the study: After PTCy, TRB diversity resembled that of CNI/methotrexate controls. Donor-recipient repertoire similarity was low at 1-2 months, rising over year one.

Details on this clone: Antigen unknown.

The V gene's germline CDR1 is LNHDA and CDR2 SQIVND (reference sequence). V shed 4 bases and J shed 2 bases, with 9 bases lying between them. The CDR3 has 14 amino acids. The repertoire was sequenced with immunoSEQ multiplex PCR; TCRdb's copy has only in-frame clones and lacks some. The profile shows tens of thousands of clones, about 93% of them singletons. The V and J genes are TRBV19 and TRBJ1-3; unclear D gene. Sequenced material: PBMCs. The receptor was derived from a woman under 40 in good health and a related stem cell transplant donor. CDR3 nucleotide sequence: TGTGCCAGTAGTAGCGGGATCGCTGGAAACACCATATATTTT. Amino acids: CASSSGIAGNTIYF.